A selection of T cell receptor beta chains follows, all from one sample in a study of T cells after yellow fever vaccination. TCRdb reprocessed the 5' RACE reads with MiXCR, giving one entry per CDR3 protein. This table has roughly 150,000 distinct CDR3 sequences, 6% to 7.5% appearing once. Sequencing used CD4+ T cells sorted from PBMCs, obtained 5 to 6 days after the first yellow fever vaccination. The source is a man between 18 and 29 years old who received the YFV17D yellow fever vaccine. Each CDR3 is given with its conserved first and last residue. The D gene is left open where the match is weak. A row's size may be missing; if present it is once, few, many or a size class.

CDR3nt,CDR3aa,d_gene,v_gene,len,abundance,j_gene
TGTGCCAGCAGCCCGACGATAGGGGTCCTTCGTTATTTC,CASSPTIGVLRYF,.,TRBV27,13,many,TRBJ2-5
TGCGCCAGCAGCTTGGATGGACAGCGGGCCAAAAACATTCAGTACTTC,CASSLDGQRAKNIQYF,.,TRBV5-1,16,many,TRBJ2-4
TGCGCCAGCAGCTTGGTCCAGCCTGCGACCCAGTACTTC,CASSLVQPATQYF,.,TRBV5-1,13,.,TRBJ2-5
TGCAGTGCTAGAGATACTAGGAGCACTGAAGCTTTCTTT,CSARDTRSTEAFF,.,TRBV20-1,13,.,TRBJ1-1
TGCAGCGTCGAGGCGGGTATCGGGCAGCCCCAGCATTTT,CSVEAGIGQPQHF,.,TRBV29-1,13,few,TRBJ1-5
TGTGCCAGCTCACTCTTCCAACTAGCTGAACAAGAGACCCTGTACTTC,CASSLFQLAEQETLYF,.,TRBV18,16,.,TRBJ2-5
TGTGCCAGCAGTTGGACGGCTTCGGCTAATTCACCCCTCCACTTT,CASSWTASANSPLHF,.,TRBV12-3/TRBV12-4,15,.,TRBJ1-6
TGTGCCAGAAGCGTAGGTGCGGGGGGAGGTGATACGCAGTATTTT,CARSVGAGGGDTQYF,TRBD2,TRBV9,15,.,TRBJ2-3
TGTGCCAGCAGTGGGGGGGCCGGTGGCTACACCTTC,CASSGGAGGYTF,.,TRBV12-3/TRBV12-4,12,many,TRBJ1-2
TGTGCCAGCAGCAGGGACAGGGCCCTCGAGCAGTACTTC,CASSRDRALEQYF,TRBD1,TRBV6-5,13,many,TRBJ2-7
TGTGCCAGCAGCCTACAGGGGCCCTATAATTCACCCCTCCACTTT,CASSLQGPYNSPLHF,TRBD1,TRBV6-6,15,few,TRBJ1-6
TGTGCCAGCAGGGACGGACCTGGAAACACCATATATTTT,CASRDGPGNTIYF,.,TRBV6-6,13,.,TRBJ1-3
TGCAGTGCTATCTATAATTCACCCCTCCACTTT,CSAIYNSPLHF,.,TRBV20-1,11,many,TRBJ1-6
TGTGCCAGCAGCCAAGGCACAGGGGGAGTGACTGAAGCTTTCTTT,CASSQGTGGVTEAFF,TRBD1,TRBV3-1,15,.,TRBJ1-1
TGTGCCAGCAGCTTAAACCCTCAGCCCCAGCATTTT,CASSLNPQPQHF,.,TRBV2,12,few,TRBJ1-5
TGTGCCAGCAGCCTCCCGGGGGGGCAGGGTCAGCCCCAGCATTTT,CASSLPGGQGQPQHF,.,TRBV7-2,15,.,TRBJ1-5
TGTGCCAGCAGCCGGGGGGGGACACTATACAATGAGCAGTTCTTC,CASSRGGTLYNEQFF,TRBD2,TRBV11-3,15,many,TRBJ2-1
TGTGCCAGCTCCCTCCAGGGGCAGAACACTGAAGCTTTCTTT,CASSLQGQNTEAFF,.,TRBV2,14,many,TRBJ1-1
TGTGCCAGCAACCCCCGGGGTAGCAGGAATTGGGTATATGGCTACACCTTC,CASNPRGSRNWVYGYTF,.,TRBV27,17,few,TRBJ1-2
TGTGCCAGCAGCTTATTCGGACAGGGTAATTTGGGCGACACCGGGGAGCTGTTTTTT,CASSLFGQGNLGDTGELFF,TRBD1,TRBV7-3,19,many,TRBJ2-2
TGCGCCAGCAGCCCCTCCGGACAACGGGGTTCACCCCTCCACTTT,CASSPSGQRGSPLHF,.,TRBV5-1,15,.,TRBJ1-6
TGTGCCAGCAGTTTAGGGGGAGGTTCACCCCTCCACTTT,CASSLGGGSPLHF,.,TRBV12-3/TRBV12-4,13,few,TRBJ1-6
TGTGCCAGCTCACCTTATGTTTCCCCCTCCTACGAGCAGTACTTC,CASSPYVSPSYEQYF,.,TRBV18,15,.,TRBJ2-7
TGCAGTGCTACGCGGGGGAGGCTTGGGGAGACCCAGTACTTC,CSATRGRLGETQYF,TRBD2,TRBV20-1,14,few,TRBJ2-5
TGCGCCAGCAGCCACGTGGGCGGGGACAGGGAAGAGACCCAGTACTTC,CASSHVGGDREETQYF,TRBD1,TRBV4-3,16,many,TRBJ2-5
TGCGCCAGCAGCTCGGGGACTTACCTTAAAGAGACCCAGTACTTC,CASSSGTYLKETQYF,.,TRBV5-1,15,many,TRBJ2-5
TGCAGCTCCGGGACAGACACAGATACGCAGTATTTT,CSSGTDTDTQYF,TRBD1,TRBV20-1,12,many,TRBJ2-3
TGTGCCACCCACAGGGATCCGAACACCGGGGAGCTGTTTTTT,CATHRDPNTGELFF,.,TRBV5-4,14,.,TRBJ2-2
TGTGCCAGCAGACCAACTGCAGGGAACACTGAAGCTTTCTTT,CASRPTAGNTEAFF,.,TRBV5-5,14,.,TRBJ1-1
TGCGCCAGCAGCACCTCTCGTTCGAACACTGAAGCTTTCTTT,CASSTSRSNTEAFF,.,TRBV5-1,14,few,TRBJ1-1
TGTGCCAGCAGTTTATTCCAGCGCGCGCAGTATTTT,CASSLFQRAQYF,.,TRBV12-3/TRBV12-4,12,.,TRBJ2-3
TGTGCCAGCTCACCGTCCAGGGAGACTGAAGCTTTCTTT,CASSPSRETEAFF,.,TRBV18,13,many,TRBJ1-1
TGTGCCAGTCGGGGAGGAGAGACCCAGTACTTC,CASRGGETQYF,.,TRBV19,11,many,TRBJ2-5
TGTGCCAGCAGCCCCCCCGGCTGGGCAACCTATAGCAATCAGCCCCAGCATTTT,CASSPPGWATYSNQPQHF,.,TRBV3-1,18,.,TRBJ1-5
TGTGCCAGCAGTTTGCTGTGGAATTCACCCCTCCACTTT,CASSLLWNSPLHF,.,TRBV12-3/TRBV12-4,13,once,TRBJ1-6
TGTGCCAGCAGCCCACCCATAGTGAACACTGAAGCTTTCTTT,CASSPPIVNTEAFF,.,TRBV7-9,14,many,TRBJ1-1
TGTGCCAGCAGACTCTCGGGCACAGATACGCAGTATTTT,CASRLSGTDTQYF,.,TRBV12-3/TRBV12-4,13,many,TRBJ2-3
TGTGCCAGCAGCCCCTCCACTGGCGGGGGGGCTGATACGCAGTATTTT,CASSPSTGGGADTQYF,TRBD2,TRBV7-8,16,.,TRBJ2-3
TGTGCCAGCAGCACGGACAGGGGGGGCACTGAAGCTTTCTTT,CASSTDRGGTEAFF,TRBD1,TRBV9,14,few,TRBJ1-1
TGTGCCAGCAGCCCCACCGGGACTAGCGGGTCCCCGGGTTACACAGATACGCAGTATTTT,CASSPTGTSGSPGYTDTQYF,TRBD2,TRBV4-2,20,many,TRBJ2-3
TGTGCCAGCAGTACCCAACAGGGGAGGAGAGAAAAACTGTTTTTT,CASSTQQGRREKLFF,TRBD1,TRBV6-1,15,few,TRBJ1-4
TGTGCCAGCAGCCAAGATGGCAGGACAGCTAGCACAGATACGCAGTATTTT,CASSQDGRTASTDTQYF,.,TRBV4-2,17,few,TRBJ2-3
TGTGCCAGCAGCGCTTCCGGGACCTCCGATAGCTACACCTTC,CASSASGTSDSYTF,.,TRBV9,14,.,TRBJ1-2
TGCAGTGCCCAACGGGCCAGGGTCTATGGCTACACCTTC,CSAQRARVYGYTF,.,TRBV20-1,13,few,TRBJ1-2
TGTGCCAGCAGCTTGCCCGGGGCCAACGTCCTGACTTTC,CASSLPGANVLTF,.,TRBV5-1,13,many,TRBJ2-6